These T cell receptor beta chains were read from a single sample in a study of CD8 T cells in ankylosing spondylitis. One entry per CDR3 protein, called by TCRdb with MiXCR from the 5' RACE reads. The sample records some 130,000 distinct CDR3 sequences, about 7% being singletons. The material sequenced was blood, either unsorted or a sorted T cell fraction (not recorded which). Every receptor here comes from a female donor with ankylosing spondylitis or in good health (not recorded which). Both conserved end residues are trimmed from each CDR3. Clone size is shown for a subset of rows, as once, few, many or a class of expanded clone.

abundance: many
v_gene: TRBV28
j_gene: TRBJ2-2
len: 10
CDR3aa: ATSEDSGELF

abundance: many
v_gene: TRBV19
j_gene: TRBJ1-6
len: 11
CDR3aa: ASSTGEGSPLH

abundance: many
v_gene: TRBV3-1
j_gene: TRBJ2-3
len: 12
CDR3aa: ASSPGIGTDTQY

abundance: many
v_gene: TRBV7-2
j_gene: TRBJ1-6
len: 12
CDR3aa: ASSQWTGSSPLH

abundance: many
v_gene: TRBV20-1
j_gene: TRBJ1-6
len: 12
CDR3aa: SALTPADNSPLH

abundance: many
v_gene: TRBV4-1
j_gene: TRBJ1-1
len: 16
CDR3aa: ASSQTRIQRGGTPEAF

abundance: few
v_gene: TRBV6-2/TRBV6-3
j_gene: TRBJ2-7
len: 15
CDR3aa: ASSYSPWGGFSYEQY

abundance: many
v_gene: TRBV20-1
j_gene: TRBJ2-5
len: 15
CDR3aa: SASPFGTGALGETQY

abundance: many
v_gene: TRBV5-1
j_gene: TRBJ2-2
len: 13
CDR3aa: ASSLAQGSPGELF

abundance: many
v_gene: TRBV20-1
j_gene: TRBJ2-3
len: 14
CDR3aa: SARDRERGVIDTQY

abundance: NA
v_gene: TRBV6-6
j_gene: TRBJ1-1
len: 11
CDR3aa: ASSRDRATEAF

abundance: many
v_gene: TRBV3-1
j_gene: TRBJ1-2
len: 12
CDR3aa: ASSQETGRWGYT

abundance: many
v_gene: TRBV10-3
j_gene: TRBJ1-1
len: 13
CDR3aa: AISESKGGTVGAF

abundance: many
v_gene: TRBV7-2
j_gene: TRBJ2-3
len: 17
CDR3aa: ASSLAPKTSGGPQDTQY

abundance: NA
v_gene: TRBV5-1
j_gene: TRBJ1-1
len: 13
CDR3aa: ASSLAGGQNTEAF

abundance: many
v_gene: TRBV5-1
j_gene: TRBJ1-1
len: 13
CDR3aa: ASNPQGGMNTEAF

abundance: few
v_gene: TRBV7-9
j_gene: TRBJ1-5
len: 11
CDR3aa: ASSLAPNQPQH

abundance: many
v_gene: TRBV5-5
j_gene: TRBJ1-1
len: 12
CDR3aa: ASSLVTTNTEAF

abundance: many
v_gene: TRBV29-1
j_gene: TRBJ2-7
len: 8
CDR3aa: SAGTYEQY

abundance: NA
v_gene: TRBV11-1
j_gene: TRBJ2-1
len: 16
CDR3aa: ASSLLNSGIGSYNEQF

abundance: many
v_gene: TRBV5-1
j_gene: TRBJ2-7
len: 13
CDR3aa: ASSLTGMVPYEQY

abundance: many
v_gene: TRBV28
j_gene: TRBJ1-5
len: 11
CDR3aa: ASSLLAYQPQH

abundance: many
v_gene: TRBV6-5
j_gene: TRBJ2-5
len: 16
CDR3aa: ASSSFDSLTSAQETQY

abundance: many
v_gene: TRBV6-5
j_gene: TRBJ1-4
len: 14
CDR3aa: ASSYSGQGVGEKLF

abundance: NA
v_gene: TRBV7-9
j_gene: TRBJ1-6
len: 13
CDR3aa: ASSPQGVSNSPLH

abundance: many
v_gene: TRBV30
j_gene: TRBJ1-1
len: 11
CDR3aa: AWSGGGGTEAF

abundance: many
v_gene: TRBV15
j_gene: TRBJ1-4
len: 13
CDR3aa: ATSRDPSHLEKLF

abundance: many
v_gene: TRBV7-2
j_gene: TRBJ1-4
len: 13
CDR3aa: ASSLVGLGVEKLF

abundance: many
v_gene: TRBV5-1
j_gene: TRBJ1-1
len: 12
CDR3aa: ASSPGTSSTEAF

abundance: NA
v_gene: TRBV7-9
j_gene: TRBJ1-1
len: 12
CDR3aa: ASTELRGQTEAF

abundance: many
v_gene: TRBV4-3
j_gene: TRBJ1-2
len: 13
CDR3aa: ASSQLLSGPYGYT

abundance: many
v_gene: TRBV20-1
j_gene: TRBJ2-5
len: 11
CDR3aa: SARSDEQETQY

abundance: NA
v_gene: TRBV11-2
j_gene: TRBJ1-5
len: 14
CDR3aa: ASSKRTGMSNQPQH

abundance: many
v_gene: TRBV20-1
j_gene: TRBJ1-5
len: 12
CDR3aa: SAPRGTGLNPQH

abundance: NA
v_gene: TRBV7-9
j_gene: TRBJ1-2
len: 13
CDR3aa: ASSAPPPGASGYT

abundance: many
v_gene: TRBV14
j_gene: TRBJ2-5
len: 13
CDR3aa: ASSQLDWNQETQY

abundance: many
v_gene: TRBV28
j_gene: TRBJ1-1
len: 11
CDR3aa: ASSGMMNTEAF

abundance: many
v_gene: TRBV12-3/TRBV12-4
j_gene: TRBJ2-2
len: 13
CDR3aa: ASSPDRVGTGELF

abundance: many
v_gene: TRBV3-1
j_gene: TRBJ2-1
len: 14
CDR3aa: ASSQVQQSSYNEQF

abundance: many
v_gene: TRBV6-1
j_gene: TRBJ2-7
len: 9
CDR3aa: AISSGDRGP

abundance: many
v_gene: TRBV20-1
j_gene: TRBJ2-2
len: 14
CDR3aa: SARDYTGANTGELF

abundance: many
v_gene: TRBV16
j_gene: TRBJ1-5
len: 15
CDR3aa: ASSQSGYRGRDQPQH

abundance: few
v_gene: TRBV7-9
j_gene: TRBJ2-3
len: 11
CDR3aa: ASSSLQGGTQY

abundance: many
v_gene: TRBV12-3/TRBV12-4
j_gene: TRBJ1-2
len: 11
CDR3aa: ASSFSGDYGYT

abundance: many
v_gene: TRBV3-1
j_gene: TRBJ2-7
len: 13
CDR3aa: ASSQVVQGAGEQY

abundance: many
v_gene: TRBV2
j_gene: TRBJ2-3
len: 13
CDR3aa: ASSPGLAGADTQY

abundance: many
v_gene: TRBV5-1
j_gene: TRBJ2-7
len: 13
CDR3aa: ASSRDNSPVYEQY

abundance: NA
v_gene: TRBV6-2/TRBV6-3
j_gene: TRBJ2-7
len: 11
CDR3aa: ASSYSRLLEQY

abundance: few
v_gene: TRBV7-9
j_gene: TRBJ1-6
len: 10
CDR3aa: ASSLQGSPLH

abundance: NA
v_gene: TRBV9
j_gene: TRBJ2-1
len: 14
CDR3aa: ASSGSQGADYNEQF

abundance: many
v_gene: TRBV12-3/TRBV12-4
j_gene: TRBJ1-4
len: 11
CDR3aa: ASSRRQSEKLF

abundance: many
v_gene: TRBV7-8
j_gene: TRBJ1-1
len: 12
CDR3aa: ASSRTTGETEAF

abundance: NA
v_gene: TRBV7-3
j_gene: TRBJ2-1
len: 13
CDR3aa: VSSLAGGVYNEQF

abundance: NA
v_gene: TRBV20-1
j_gene: TRBJ2-1
len: 12
CDR3aa: SARGTGGWNEQF

abundance: many
v_gene: TRBV4-3
j_gene: TRBJ2-5
len: 12
CDR3aa: ASSQDTGVETQY